These T cell receptor beta chains were read from a single sample in a study of human T cells and chemical hapten exposure. TCRdb re-analysed the RACE reads in MiXCR, keeping a single row per CDR3 protein. The sample lists over 150,000 distinct CDR3 sequences, about 27% seen once, with approximately 2.1% in the top ten. The sequenced sample was whole blood, obtained in connection with sensitization to the hapten diphenylcyclopropenone (DPC). The receptors stem from a young woman with alopecia areata. Some clones in this sample may be carry-over from other donors' samples. Both conserved end residues are part of each CDR3. The order of the fields is clone size, D gene, V gene, J gene, CDR3 protein, CDR3 DNA. D genes are given only for firm matches. Expanded clones are given a class, and other clones once, few, many or no size at all.

-	-	TRBV7-8	TRBJ2-3	CASSLRLGTVFTDTQYF	TGTGCCAGCAGCTTACGGCTCGGCACCGTCTTCACAGATACGCAGTATTTT
few	-	TRBV3-2	TRBJ1-1	CASSARDRAFEAFF	TGTGCCAGCAGCGCCCGGGACAGGGCCTTTGAAGCTTTCTTT
-	-	TRBV30	TRBJ1-5	CAWSVGAPAPRAAQPQHF	TGTGCCTGGAGTGTCGGGGCCCCAGCCCCTAGGGCGGCCCAGCCCCAGCATTTT
few	-	TRBV28	TRBJ2-7	CASSGNHYEQYF	TGTGCCAGCAGCGGCAACCACTACGAGCAGTACTTC
once	-	TRBV18	TRBJ2-3	CASSPGLSSTDTQYF	TGTGCCAGCTCACCTGGACTATCTAGCACAGATACGCAGTATTTT
few	TRBD1	TRBV4-1	TRBJ2-7	CASSFRAGTGSVEQYF	TGCGCCAGCAGCTTTCGCGCCGGGACAGGGTCCGTCGAGCAGTACTTC
few	-	TRBV30	TRBJ1-4	CAWSPTPGGNEKLFF	TGTGCCTGGAGTCCTACCCCCGGCGGTAATGAAAAACTGTTTTTT
-	-	TRBV3-1	TRBJ2-3	CASSQGISLTDTQYF	TGTGCCAGCAGCCAAGGAATTAGCCTCACAGATACGCAGTATTTT
-	-	TRBV4-1	TRBJ1-1	CASNPLQGLNTEAFF	TGCGCCAGCAACCCTCTCCAGGGCCTGAACACTGAAGCTTTCTTT
-	TRBD1	TRBV29-1	TRBJ2-4	CSVQTGLRQNIQYF	TGCAGCGTTCAGACAGGGTTGAGGCAAAACATTCAGTACTTC
-	TRBD2	TRBV4-1	TRBJ2-4	CASSQGLAGANIQYF	TGCGCCAGCAGCCAAGGACTAGCGGGGGCAAACATTCAGTACTTC
few	-	TRBV9	TRBJ1-1	CASSVVEVTEAFF	TGTGCCAGCAGCGTAGTCGAGGTAACTGAAGCTTTCTTT
-	TRBD2	TRBV29-1	TRBJ2-1	CSVVGPGREWEQFF	TGCAGCGTTGTAGGGCCCGGGAGGGAGTGGGAGCAGTTCTTC
-	-	TRBV11-2	TRBJ2-1	CASSLFPGTYNEQFF	TGTGCCAGCAGCTTGTTCCCCGGGACTTACAATGAGCAGTTCTTC
-	-	TRBV7-9	TRBJ2-7	CASSPSASYEQYF	TGTGCCAGCAGCCCGTCAGCCTCCTACGAGCAGTACTTC
-	-	TRBV29-1	TRBJ1-3	CSVAGASGNTIYF	TGCAGCGTTGCCGGGGCTTCTGGAAACACCATATATTTT
few	-	TRBV11-2	TRBJ2-7	CASSLGGSLNEQYF	TGTGCCAGCAGCTTAGGAGGGTCCCTTAACGAGCAGTACTTC
-	TRBD1	TRBV4-1	TRBJ2-7	CASSQGPGQGYNEQYF	TGCGCCAGCAGCCAAGGACCGGGACAGGGGTACAACGAGCAGTACTTC
few	TRBD1	TRBV11-1	TRBJ1-1	CASSFGQGSTEAFF	TGTGCCAGCAGCTTCGGACAGGGCAGCACTGAAGCTTTCTTT
-	TRBD1	TRBV20-1	TRBJ2-3	CTLPGQSTDTQYF	TGCACCCTACCGGGACAGAGCACAGATACGCAGTATTTT
many	-	TRBV20-1	TRBJ2-7	CSGAARSRGEQYF	TGCAGTGGGGCGGCTAGGAGTAGGGGTGAGCAGTACTTC
-	-	TRBV2	TRBJ1-5	CASTADQGNQPQHF	TGTGCCAGCACCGCCGACCAGGGCAATCAGCCCCAGCATTTT
few	TRBD2	TRBV12-3/TRBV12-4	TRBJ2-1	CASSFSAGVAGGEQFF	TGTGCCAGCAGTTTCTCAGCGGGGGTTGCCGGGGGTGAGCAGTTCTTC
-	TRBD2	TRBV4-2	TRBJ2-1	CASSQAPSGGKSEQFF	TGTGCCAGCAGCCAAGCCCCTAGCGGGGGGAAGAGTGAGCAGTTCTTC
few	-	TRBV29-1	TRBJ2-1	CSVGGGSYNEQFF	TGCAGCGTTGGTGGGGGGTCCTACAATGAGCAGTTCTTC
-	-	TRBV28	TRBJ1-3	CASPYLLSGNTIYF	TGTGCCAGCCCGTATCTCCTCTCTGGAAACACCATATATTTT
-	TRBD1	TRBV3-1	TRBJ2-1	CASSQRQGSFSTEQFF	TGTGCCAGCAGCCAGAGACAGGGTTCATTCTCTACTGAGCAGTTCTTC
-	-	TRBV28	TRBJ2-1	CASSTGTHEHEQFF	TGTGCCAGCAGTACCGGGACCCACGAGCATGAGCAGTTCTTC
-	-	TRBV6-2/TRBV6-3	TRBJ2-5	CASSWAGTQETQYF	TGTGCCAGCAGTTGGGCGGGGACCCAAGAGACCCAGTACTTC
-	-	TRBV4-2	TRBJ1-1	CASSQGAGARGNTEAFF	TGTGCCAGCAGCCAAGGCGCAGGGGCTAGGGGGAACACTGAAGCTTTCTTT
few	-	TRBV20-1	TRBJ2-1	CSARTSRGMRANEQFF	TGCAGTGCTCGCACTAGCAGGGGGATGAGGGCCAATGAGCAGTTCTTC
-	-	TRBV27	TRBJ1-1	CASSASGAGTEAFF	TGTGCCAGCAGTGCCTCCGGGGCTGGCACTGAAGCTTTCTTT
-	-	TRBV28	TRBJ2-2	CASSLLTGELFF	TGTGCCAGCAGTTTACTCACCGGGGAGCTGTTTTTT
-	-	TRBV5-7	TRBJ2-5	CASIVPETQYF	TGTGCCAGCATCGTCCCAGAGACCCAGTACTTC
-	TRBD2	TRBV4-1	TRBJ2-2	CASRGLGISRELFF	TGCGCCAGCAGGGGACTAGGGATCAGCCGGGAGCTGTTTTTT
-	-	TRBV29-1	TRBJ2-6	CSVEGFGANVLTF	TGCAGCGTTGAGGGGTTCGGGGCCAACGTCCTGACTTTC
-	-	TRBV7-9	TRBJ1-1	CATSLGTEAFF	TGTGCCACCTCTTTAGGTACTGAAGCTTTCTTT
-	-	TRBV29-1	TRBJ2-7	CSVGHTGEQYF	TGCAGCGTTGGTCATACCGGCGAGCAGTACTTC
-	-	TRBV5-1	TRBJ1-2	CASSLVLGSQDGYTF	TGCGCCAGCAGCTTGGTTTTGGGGTCCCAGGATGGCTACACCTTC
-	-	TRBV6-5	TRBJ2-3	CASSRDAYTQYF	TGTGCCAGCAGTAGAGATGCCTATACGCAGTATTTT
-	-	TRBV20-1	TRBJ2-3	CSAPNAGHNTDTQYF	TGCAGTGCCCCCAACGCGGGTCATAACACAGATACGCAGTATTTT
few	TRBD1	TRBV6-2/TRBV6-3	TRBJ2-2	CAIGQGNTGELFF	TGTGCCATCGGACAGGGGAACACCGGGGAGCTGTTTTTT
-	-	TRBV11-1	TRBJ1-1	CASSRTMNTEAFF	TGTGCCAGCAGCCGAACGATGAACACTGAAGCTTTCTTT
-	-	TRBV3-1	TRBJ2-7	CASSQRTSYEQYF	TGTGCCAGCAGCCAACGGACCTCCTACGAGCAGTACTTC
few	-	TRBV15	TRBJ2-7	CATSRNREYEQYF	TGTGCCACCAGCAGGAACAGGGAGTACGAGCAGTACTTC
-	-	TRBV20-1	TRBJ2-3	CSASGRVPLRTDTQYF	TGCAGTGCTAGCGGGAGAGTTCCTTTAAGGACAGATACGCAGTATTTT
many	-	TRBV7-9	TRBJ2-1	CASGDLSFNEQFF	TGTGCCAGCGGGGACCTTTCTTTCAATGAGCAGTTCTTC
-	TRBD2	TRBV9	TRBJ2-7	CASSVEDSGTYEQYF	TGTGCCAGCAGCGTAGAAGATAGCGGGACGTACGAGCAGTACTTC
few	-	TRBV12-3/TRBV12-4	TRBJ2-5	CASSFGRRETQYF	TGTGCCAGCAGTTTCGGCAGGAGAGAGACCCAGTACTTC
-	-	TRBV7-6	TRBJ2-7	CASSPFQNPGTTNEQYF	TGTGCCAGCAGCCCCTTCCAGAACCCCGGGACAACGAACGAGCAGTACTTC
-	TRBD1	TRBV20-1	TRBJ1-1	CSARGQAAGGEAFF	TGCAGTGCCCGGGGACAGGCCGCTGGAGGGGAAGCTTTCTTT
few	-	TRBV29-1	TRBJ2-7	CSVQPGVGEQYF	TGCAGCGTTCAACCGGGGGTAGGGGAGCAGTACTTC
few	-	TRBV29-1	TRBJ1-2	CSVTGTYGYTF	TGCAGCGTTACAGGAACTTATGGCTACACCTTC